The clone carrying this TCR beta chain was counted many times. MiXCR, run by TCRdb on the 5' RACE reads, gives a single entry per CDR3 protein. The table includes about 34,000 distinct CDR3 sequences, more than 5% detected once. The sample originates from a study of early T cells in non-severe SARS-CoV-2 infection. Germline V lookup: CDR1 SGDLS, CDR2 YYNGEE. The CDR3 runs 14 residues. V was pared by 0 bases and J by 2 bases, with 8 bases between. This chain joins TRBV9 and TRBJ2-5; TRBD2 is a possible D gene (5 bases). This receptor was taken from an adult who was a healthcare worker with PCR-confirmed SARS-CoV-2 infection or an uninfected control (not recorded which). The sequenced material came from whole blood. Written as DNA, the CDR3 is TGTGCCAGCAGCGTAGGGACGGGACAAGAGACCCAGTACTTC. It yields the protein CASSVGTGQETQYF.